Each of the 4 T cell receptor beta chains below was sequenced from the same sample in a study of blood T cell repertoires in COVID-19 (TCRdb year 2020). Receptors were amplified or captured by the immunoSEQ multiplex PCR assay. TCRdb retrieved this table from immuneACCESS and kept in-frame rearrangements only. Not all clones are present; in checked studies, unresolved V genes account for under half, and no reason is known for the remainder. The sample profile shows 450,000 or so clones; around 90% of them were found once. Clones ranked in the top ten supply more than 0.55% of the sample. Sample: PBMCs or T cells enriched from blood (not recorded which). All receptors derive from a man between 18 and 29 years old who had recovered from COVID-19.

The rearrangement joins TRBV7-3 to TRBJ2-7; a weak D match, TRBD1 (6 bases). V was shortened by 1 base and J by 5 bases, with 18 bases between the two germline ends. This CDR3 region has 16 residues. Germline CDR1 reads SGHTA; CDR2 reads FQGTGA. The CDR3 loop is CASSLSATGNSNEQYF. CDR3 bases: TGTGCCAGCAGCTTAAGCGCTACAGGGAACAGCAACGAGCAGTACTTC.

The chain links TRBV4-2 to TRBJ2-7, with 9 bases that match TRBD1. The V and J ends lost 1 base and 3 bases, in that order; junction bases with no gene match: 10. The germline V gene has CDR1 LGHNA and CDR2 YNFKEQ. The CDR3 covers 17 residues. The DNA for the CDR3 is TGTGCCAGCAGCCAAGGCCCGGGGACAGGGAAGGACTACGAGCAGTACTTC. This gives the protein CASSQGPGTGKDYEQYF.

J is TRBJ2-7 and V is TRBV27, with D possibly TRBD2 on 6 matching bases. CDR3 length equals 14 residues. The V gene lost 1 base and the J gene lost 2 bases, with 9 bases spanning the gap. CDR1 is MNHEY, CDR2 SMNVEV, per germline (reference sequence). This CDR3 reads CASSLYGGTYEQYF. As DNA, the CDR3 is TGTGCCAGCAGTTTATACGGCGGGACCTACGAGCAGTACTTC.

This sequence joins TRBV3-1 (or the pseudogene TRBV3-2) and TRBJ2-5; D possibly corresponds to TRBD2 (6 bases). Germline-derived CDR1 and CDR2 are LGHDT and YNNKEL (reference sequence). Trimming took 4 bases from V and 1 from J, leaving 19 bases between them. The CDR3 contains 17 residues. In DNA, the CDR3 is TGTGCCAGCAGCCGGTACCCCCCGGGACTTCCCCAAGAGACCCAGTACTTC. It translates to CASSRYPPGLPQETQYF.